Presented here are 8 T cell receptor beta chains from one specimen sequenced in a study of blood T cell repertoires in COVID-19. Produced via immunoSEQ multiplex PCR; TCRdb's table is partial and in-frame only. The sample yields 60,000 to 70,000 clones, 82% seen once. The sequenced material came from peripheral blood. The receptor set was obtained from a human donor in a cohort sampled during active COVID-19.

The rearrangement joins TRBV28 to TRBJ1-1; D may be TRBD1 (6 bases). From germline, CDR1 is MDHEN and CDR2 SYDVKM. The CDR3 extends over 14 amino acids. V shed 10 bases and J shed 2 bases, with 17 bases lying between them. CDR3 sequence reads: CATHHAGANTEAFF. CDR3 bases: TGTGCCACCCACCACGCAGGGGCTAACACTGAAGCTTTCTTT.

The chain joins TRBV7-2 to TRBJ1-5; 7 bases agree with TRBD1. J lost 6 bases, V lost 5 bases, and 13 bases had no gene match. The germline V gene encodes CDR1 SGHTA and CDR2 FQGNSA. The CDR3 extends over 16 amino acids. The CDR3 here is CASSHAPTGSSQPQHF. The DNA of the CDR3 is TGTGCCAGCAGCCACGCCCCGACAGGGTCAAGTCAGCCCCAGCATTTT.

The rearrangement joins TRBV7-2 to TRBJ1-4; 8 bases map to TRBD1. Germline V lookup: CDR1 SGHTA, CDR2 FQGNSA. The length of the CDR3 is 15 residues. V gave up 5 bases and J gave up 7 bases; unmatched junction bases: 9. The CDR3 nucleotides read TGTGCCAGCAGCCCGGGACAGGCGACCGGTGAAAAACTGTTTTTT. Its protein product is CASSPGQATGEKLFF. Together with reference TRBV7-2 and TRBJ1-4, the CDR3 gives the full variable domain: GAGVSQSPSNKVTEKGKDVELRCDPISGHTALYWYRQSLGQGLEFLIYFQGNSAPDKSGLPSDRFSAERTGGSVSTLTIQRTQQEDSAVYLCASSPGQATGEKLFFGSGTQLSVL.

The CDR3 nucleotides are TGTGCCAGCAGTTCACCCCAGAGAGGACTTAGCAACACTGAAGCTTTCTTT. Encoded protein: CASSSPQRGLSNTEAFF. The chain has TRBV28 and TRBJ1-1; D is uncertain. V was cut by 4 bases and J by 2 bases, with 20 bases left in between. The CDR3 is made up of 17 amino acids. The V gene's germline CDR1 is MDHEN and CDR2 SYDVKM.

The chain carries TRBV7-8 and TRBJ2-1; 13 nucleotides match TRBD2. CDR3 length equals 18 residues. Germline V lookup: CDR1 SGHVS, CDR2 FQNEAQ. Trimming removed 5 bases from V and 7 bases from J; junction bases left unmatched: 14. The CDR3 DNA sequence: TGTGCCAGCAGCCCGGGACTAGCGGGATCAGGGGGGAGTAATGAGCAGTTCTTC. Encoded protein: CASSPGLAGSGGSNEQFF.

Comments on this clone: The sample contains more than one DNA sequence encoding this CDR3. The chain is built from TRBV18 and TRBJ1-2; 8 bases agree with TRBD1. Trimming at V came to 3 bases and at J to 6 bases, leaving 9 bases not matched to a gene. The V gene's germline CDR1 is KGHSH and CDR2 LQKENI. The CDR3 covers 15 residues. CDR3 sequence: CASSPPGQGEHGYTF. The CDR3 DNA reads as TGTGCCAGCTCACCCCCAGGACAGGGTGAGCATGGCTACACCTTC.

The rearrangement joins TRBV11-2 to TRBJ2-1, with TRBD2 identical over 11 bases. Germline loops: CDR1 SGHAT, CDR2 FQNNGV. Trimming cost V 3 bases and J 2 bases; bases outside gene matches: 6. This CDR3 is 17 amino acids long. CDR3 residues: CASSFVAGGLAYNEQFF. The CDR3 nucleotides read TGTGCCAGCAGCTTCGTAGCGGGGGGGCTCGCCTACAATGAGCAGTTCTTC.

The V call is TRBV19, the J call TRBJ1-1; possible D gene TRBD1, 6 bases. The V and J ends lost 1 base and 8 bases respectively, with 8 bases between them. Germline values: CDR1 LNHDA, CDR2 SQIVND (reference sequence). The CDR3 consists of 12 residues. CDR3 loop: CASSIGTAEAFF. The CDR3 bases are TGTGCCAGTAGTATAGGGACAGCCGAAGCTTTCTTT.